This passage covers 32 T cell receptor beta chains from one sample sequenced in a study of persistence of HIV-infected CD4 T cells. Antigens of these TCRs are unknown. Overlapping HIV-1 Gag 15-mer peptides at 1 ug per peptide per mL were used. Memory cells lacking CD40L and CD69 with high CD45RO were sorted. The libraries were made with immunoSEQ version 4 in survey mode. Libraries were prepared by immunoSEQ multiplex PCR; TCRdb keeps only in-frame clonotypes and omits some of them. Of tens of thousands of clones detected, about 69% appear once; the ten largest clones hold more than 1.5%. Specimen: CD4+ T cells sorted from PBMCs after approximately 19-hour stimulation, collected from a patient who received antiretroviral therapy. Receptors originate from an adult man with HIV who was CMV-seropositive.

The chain recombines TRBV18 with TRBJ1-4; tentative D call: TRBD1 (5 bases). Trimming pared 3 bases from V and 10 bases from J, leaving 15 bases between. Per the germline V gene, CDR1 is KGHSH and CDR2 is LQKENI. The CDR3 sequence is 14 residues long. Here the CDR3 DNA reads TGTGCCAGCTCACCCGGGACGGCGGGGGGAAAACTGTTTTTT. Amino acids: CASSPGTAGGKLFF.

This sequence joins TRBV19 and TRBJ2-1; the match to TRBD1 covers 10 bases. The ends lost 5 bases at V and 2 bases at J; junction bases unmatched: 3. CDR1 is LNHDA and CDR2 is SQIVND in the germline V gene (reference sequence). This CDR3 is 15 amino acids long. CDR3 in amino acids: CASSLGQGTYNEQFF. CDR3 nucleotide sequence: TGTGCCAGTAGTCTGGGACAGGGGACCTACAATGAGCAGTTCTTC.

The rearrangement joins TRBV15 to TRBJ2-2, with D uncertain. The CDR3 is 14 amino acids. Germline CDR1 is LNHNV and CDR2 is YYDKDF (reference sequence). The V and J ends lost 3 bases and 4 bases respectively, with 9 bases between them. CDR3 DNA sequence: TGTGCCACCAGCAGCCCCACTGGCACCGGGGAGCTGTTTTTT. Its protein is CATSSPTGTGELFF.

V usage is TRBV9 and J usage is TRBJ2-3; 7 positions agree with TRBD2. Trimming took 3 bases from V and 6 from J; bases not matched to a gene: 13. Germline loops: CDR1 SGDLS, CDR2 YYNGEE. The CDR3 contains 16 residues. The CDR3 reads CASSAFPGTNRDTQYF. The CDR3 region has the DNA TGTGCCAGCAGCGCTTTCCCCGGGACTAATCGGGATACGCAGTATTTT.

This sequence joins TRBV15 and TRBJ1-4; TRBD1 aligns across 12 bases. V lost 5 bases and J lost 8; bases outside the gene matches: 9. The CDR3 spans 16 residues. CDR1 is LNHNV, CDR2 YYDKDF, per germline (reference sequence). CDR3 coding DNA: TGTGCCACCAGCGGGCGAGGGACAGGGGGCAAGGAAAAACTGTTTTTT. Protein sequence: CATSGRGTGGKEKLFF.

This chain joins TRBV12-3 or TRBV12-4 and TRBJ2-7, with D possibly being TRBD1 (6 bases). V was shortened by 5 bases and J by 0 bases, with 8 bases between the two germline ends. CDR3 length equals 13 residues. The CDR3 is CASSRQASYEQYF. The DNA for the CDR3 is TGTGCCAGCAGTCGACAGGCCTCCTACGAGCAGTACTTC.

This sequence joins TRBV2 and TRBJ2-1; 14 bases map to TRBD2. Unmatched junction bases numbered 3, after V lost 5 bases and J lost 3 bases. Germline-derived CDR1 and CDR2 are SNHLY and FYNNEI. This CDR3 spans 16 amino acids. In DNA, the CDR3 is TGTGCCAGCAGTCCCGGGACTAGCGGGGGCTACAATGAGCAGTTCTTC. Translating it yields CASSPGTSGGYNEQFF.

V gene TRBV2 combines with J gene TRBJ2-1; 10 nucleotides agree with TRBD2. V lost 4 bases to trimming and J lost 7 bases; unmatched junction nucleotides: 10. CDR1 is SNHLY, CDR2 FYNNEI, per germline. CDR3 length: 16 amino acids. In DNA form, the CDR3 reads TGTGCCAGCAGTGCGGAAAGCGGGGGGGCGAGTAATGAGCAGTTCTTC. Amino acid sequence: CASSAESGGASNEQFF.

V gene TRBV7-2 combines with J gene TRBJ2-7, with TRBD2 identical over 10 bases. The V and J ends lost 5 bases and 7 bases, in that order; junction bases with no gene match: 5. Germline V CDR1 and CDR2: SGHTA, FQGNSA. There are 13 residues in the CDR3. CDR3 coding DNA: TGTGCCAGCAGCAGTGTAGCGGGGGGAGAGCAGTACTTC. This gives the protein CASSSVAGGEQYF.

The rearrangement uses TRBV9 and TRBJ1-5; a weak D match, TRBD1 (6 bases). Trimming took off 4 bases at V and 4 bases at J, with 15 bases between the two ends. The V gene's germline CDR1 is SGDLS and CDR2 YYNGEE. The CDR3 is 15 amino acids. CDR3 DNA: TGTGCCAGCAGCCCTCGAGGGGGTTCGAATCAGCCCCAGCATTTT. This gives the protein CASSPRGGSNQPQHF.

The chain combines TRBV28 with TRBJ1-1, with TRBD1 matching 10 bases. J gave up 10 bases and V 8 bases, and 10 bases lay outside the gene matches. CDR1 is MDHEN, CDR2 SYDVKM, per germline. The CDR3 runs to 13 residues. The CDR3 DNA follows: TGTGCCAGCGTACCGGGACAGGGGCGTCGAGCTTTCTTT. Translation: CASVPGQGRRAFF. Using reference TRBV28 and TRBJ1-1 for the parts outside the CDR3, the full variable domain is DVKVTQSSRYLVKRTGEKVFLECVQDMDHENMFWYRQDPGLGLRLIYFSYDVKMKEKGDIPEGYSVSREKKERFSLILESASTNQTSMYLCASVPGQGRRAFFGQGTRLTVV.

This CDR3 is CASSPERAGDTEAFF. Written as DNA, the CDR3 is TGTGCCAGCAGCCCAGAGCGGGCCGGGGACACTGAAGCTTTCTTT. This chain uses TRBV6-5 with TRBJ1-1; no clear D gene. Germline CDR1 is MNHEY and CDR2 is SVGAGI. Trimming shortened V by 6 bases and J by 3 bases, and 17 bases separated the two germline ends. The CDR3 runs to 15 residues.

This clone was recorded once. This rearrangement joins TRBV24-1 to TRBJ2-6; D is ambiguous. Trimming took off 4 bases at V and 2 bases at J, with 11 bases between the two ends. The CDR3 length is 16 residues. Per germline, CDR1 KGHDR and CDR2 SFDVKD. CDR3 region: CATSDPQRAGANVLTF. The CDR3 DNA reads as TGTGCCACCAGTGACCCGCAGAGAGCTGGGGCCAACGTCCTGACTTTC.

The CDR3 DNA reads TGCAGCGCCGTGAAGACAGGGGCCTACATGAACACTGAAGCTTTCTTT. This translates into CSAVKTGAYMNTEAFF. This chain joins TRBV29-1 and TRBJ1-1; 8 bases align to TRBD1. The germline V gene encodes CDR1 SQVTM and CDR2 ANQGSEA. The CDR3 covers 16 residues. The J segment lost 0 bases and the V segment lost 7 bases, leaving 13 bases of the junction unmatched.

J is TRBJ1-1 and V is TRBV5-1, with a possible D match to TRBD1 (5 bases). Per the germline V gene, CDR1 is SGHRS and CDR2 is YFSETQ. The CDR3 contains 18 residues. The V end lost 0 bases, the J end lost 0 bases, and 18 bases lay between the germline ends. The CDR3 reads CASSLEGRRPSMNTEAFF. The DNA for the CDR3 is TGCGCCAGCAGCTTGGAGGGACGACGACCCTCCATGAACACTGAAGCTTTCTTT.

DNA of the CDR3: TGTGCCAGCAGCCAAGATCCTCCGGCGACTAGCGGGGGGGGTACGCAGTATTTT. The encoded protein is CASSQDPPATSGGGTQYF. The chain couples TRBV4-2 to TRBJ2-3, with 14 bases matching TRBD2. This CDR3 is built from 18 residues. The germline V gene has CDR1 LGHNA and CDR2 YNFKEQ. J was trimmed by 8 bases and V by 0 bases; bases with no gene match: 10.

The chain recombines TRBV27 with TRBJ2-2, with D unclear. The CDR3 totals 14 residues. V lost 8 bases and J 4 bases, leaving 14 bases between the germline ends. In germline, CDR1 is MNHEY, CDR2 SMNVEV (reference sequence). The CDR3 is CASRIRESTGELFF. CDR3 sequence (DNA): TGTGCCAGCCGAATCCGAGAGAGCACCGGGGAGCTGTTTTTT.

This clone has just a few counts. The rearrangement uses TRBV19 and TRBJ2-7; 8 bases match TRBD1. The CDR3 is made up of 15 amino acids. The germline V gene has CDR1 LNHDA and CDR2 SQIVND (reference sequence). The ends lost 5 bases at V and 4 bases at J; junction bases unmatched: 10. In DNA, the CDR3 is TGTGCCAGTAGTCCCCGACAGGGGATCATTTACGAGCAGTACTTC. The encoded protein is CASSPRQGIIYEQYF.

The chain carries TRBV19 and TRBJ1-6; tentatively, D is TRBD1 (6 bases). Germline V lookup: CDR1 LNHDA, CDR2 SQIVND (reference sequence). The CDR3 runs 19 residues. The germline V and J ends were trimmed by 0 bases and 7 bases, with 22 bases remaining between them. Here the CDR3 DNA reads TGTGCCAGTAGTATAGAAGGTCCCCGGACCGGGGGCAGGAATTCACCCCTCCACTTT. This sequence encodes CASSIEGPRTGGRNSPLHF. Full variable domain (missing parts from reference TRBV19 and TRBJ1-6): DGGITQSPKYLFRKEGQNVTLSCEQNLNHDAMYWYRQDPGQGLRLIYYSQIVNDFQKGDIAEGYSVSREKKESFPLTVTSAQKNPTAFYLCASSIEGPRTGGRNSPLHFGNGTRLTVT.

There are a few counts of this clone. This rearrangement joins TRBV4-1 to TRBJ1-2, with D tentatively TRBD1 (5 bases). This CDR3 region has 15 residues. Germline CDR1 MGHRA, CDR2 YSYEKL. Trimming pared 0 bases from V and 5 bases from J, leaving 13 bases between. CDR3 residues: CASSQDSQGTYGYTF. CDR3 in DNA: TGCGCCAGCAGCCAAGATAGTCAGGGTACATATGGCTACACCTTC.

The CDR3 DNA reads as TGTGCCAGCAGTCCAGGGGACTATGGCTACACCTTC. Its protein is CASSPGDYGYTF. This chain joins TRBV12-3 or TRBV12-4 and TRBJ1-2; tentatively, D is TRBD1 (6 bases). The CDR3 contains 12 residues. V was shortened by 5 bases and J by 3 bases, with 7 bases between the two germline ends.

Comments on this clone: Other DNA sequences in this specimen translate into the identical CDR3. The chain carries TRBV18 and TRBJ1-5; D gene ambiguous. This CDR3 comprises 14 residues. V lost 3 bases and J lost 4, with 10 bases in between. CDR1 and CDR2 (germline): KGHSH, LQKENI. This chain's CDR3 is CASSPGPRNQPQHF. Written as DNA, the CDR3 is TGTGCCAGCTCACCGGGTCCCCGGAATCAGCCCCAGCATTTT.

The rearrangement joins TRBV5-1 to TRBJ2-7, with 10 bases matching TRBD1. J was trimmed by 7 bases and V by 0 bases; bases with no gene match: 7. This CDR3 is 15 amino acids long. In germline, CDR1 is SGHRS, CDR2 YFSETQ. DNA of the CDR3: TGCGCCAGCAGCTTGGGGACAGGGGGGCAGAAGGAGCAGTACTTC. Its protein is CASSLGTGGQKEQYF.

The chain joins TRBV3-1 (or the pseudogene TRBV3-2) to TRBJ1-4; 10 bases line up with TRBD1. V shed 4 bases and J 5 bases; nucleotides not matched to a gene: 7. This CDR3 has 16 residues. Looked up from germline, CDR1 is LGHDT and CDR2 is YNNKEL (reference sequence). The CDR3 reads CASSPGTGERNEKLFF. CDR3 nucleotide sequence: TGTGCCAGCAGCCCCGGGACAGGGGAACGAAATGAAAAACTGTTTTTT.

V usage is TRBV6-6 and J usage is TRBJ1-4, with a weak D call TRBD1 (5 bases). Germline CDR1 is MNHNY and CDR2 is SVGAGI (reference sequence). This CDR3 spans 15 amino acids. The V end was cut by 2 bases, the J end by 1 base, with 8 bases between. As DNA, the CDR3 is TGTGCCAGCAGTTACCGGGGGGGAACTAATGAAAAACTGTTTTTT. Amino acid sequence: CASSYRGGTNEKLFF.

The CDR3 here is CASSVDSLPNTGELFF. As DNA, the CDR3 is TGTGCCAGCAGCGTAGACAGCCTTCCGAACACCGGGGAGCTGTTTTTT. The chain is built from TRBV9 and TRBJ2-2, with unresolved D. The germline V gene has CDR1 SGDLS and CDR2 YYNGEE. With 0 bases removed from V and 0 bases from J, the gap between germline ends came to 9 bases. The CDR3 is made up of 16 amino acids.

V is TRBV29-1 and J is TRBJ1-2, with D possibly being TRBD1 (6 bases). The CDR3 contains 13 residues. V was cut by 6 bases and J by 9 bases, with 20 bases left in between. The germline gives CDR1 SQVTM, CDR2 ANQGSEA. The DNA for the CDR3 is TGCAGCGTCGAGGGGGGGGCGCGACTAAGCTACACCTTC. Its protein product is CSVEGGARLSYTF.

The chain recombines TRBV9 with TRBJ1-3, with TRBD1 matching over 7 bases. With V trimmed by 3 bases and J by 7 bases, 7 bases remained unmatched. Germline CDR1 is SGDLS and CDR2 is YYNGEE. This CDR3 region has 14 residues. The CDR3 DNA is TGTGCCAGCAGCGCATCAACAGGGGATAACACCATATATTTT. This encodes CASSASTGDNTIYF.

This chain links TRBV13 with TRBJ1-2, with D uncertain. Per the germline V gene, CDR1 is PRHDT and CDR2 is FYEKMQ (reference sequence). The CDR3 extends over 13 amino acids. Trimming pared 0 bases from V and 5 bases from J, leaving 7 bases between. The CDR3 DNA reads TGTGCCAGCAGCTTAGGGAAACGGTATGGCTACACCTTC. The encoded protein is CASSLGKRYGYTF.

The chain couples TRBV2 to TRBJ1-2; weak D call: TRBD1 (5 bases). Per germline, CDR1 SNHLY and CDR2 FYNNEI. The CDR3 runs to 13 residues. Trimming cost V 11 bases and J 5 bases, with 18 bases left between them. The CDR3 is CACERDRRYGYTF. The DNA of the CDR3 is TGTGCCTGTGAACGGGACCGTCGATATGGCTACACCTTC.

This clone turned up a few times. V and J are TRBV7-9 and TRBJ2-2; TRBD1 agrees at 7 bases. V trimming: 5 bases; J trimming: 7 bases; junction bases outside the gene matches: 4. The CDR3 is 13 residues long. The germline CDR1 and CDR2 sequences are SEHNR and FQNEAQ (reference sequence). Written as DNA, the CDR3 is TGTGCCAGCAGCCTAGGGGGCCTCGGGGAGCTGTTTTTT. Protein sequence: CASSLGGLGELFF.

The gene calls are TRBV7-2 and TRBJ2-3; 7 bases fit TRBD2. CDR1 and CDR2 from the germline V gene are SGHTA and FQGNSA. There are 15 residues in the CDR3. With V trimmed by 3 bases and J by 5 bases, 8 bases remained unmatched. The CDR3 DNA is TGTGCCAGCAGCTTTATGGGGGGGTACGGAGATACGCAGTATTTT. Encoded protein: CASSFMGGYGDTQYF.